The source of this T cell receptor beta chain is a study of T cell clonality in common variable immunodeficiency. This clone was counted between two and nine times. Its antigen is unidentified. The read falls 3 residues short of the CDR3 end, and the missing part is taken from the germline J gene. All CVID subjects were on immunoglobulin replacement for at least one year. Donors gave roughly 4.5 to 8 ml heparinized peripheral whole blood. General study results and limits: Fewer deletions and N-nucleotide insertions were reportedly seen in common variable immunodeficiency TCR beta sequences. Links between repertoire features and CVID complications were heterogeneity-limited.

Equal genomic DNA amounts from CVID and control samples were sequenced. Sequencing used immunoSEQ multiplex PCR; TCRdb keeps in-frame clones, though not all of them. This sample comprises around 14,000 clones, none seen once only. The CDR3 spans 14 residues. V lost 4 bases and J 8 bases, leaving 16 bases between the germline ends. Germline CDR1 SGHNT, CDR2 YYREEE (reference sequence). This receptor was obtained from a human donor with common variable immunodeficiency. The material sequenced was peripheral blood mononuclear cells. The chain recombines TRBV5-4 with TRBJ2-1; D is perhaps TRBD2 (6 bases). CDR3 protein: CASSTRQWGDEQFF. Partial CDR3 DNA: TGTGCCAGCAGCACTCGACAGTGGGGGGATGAG.